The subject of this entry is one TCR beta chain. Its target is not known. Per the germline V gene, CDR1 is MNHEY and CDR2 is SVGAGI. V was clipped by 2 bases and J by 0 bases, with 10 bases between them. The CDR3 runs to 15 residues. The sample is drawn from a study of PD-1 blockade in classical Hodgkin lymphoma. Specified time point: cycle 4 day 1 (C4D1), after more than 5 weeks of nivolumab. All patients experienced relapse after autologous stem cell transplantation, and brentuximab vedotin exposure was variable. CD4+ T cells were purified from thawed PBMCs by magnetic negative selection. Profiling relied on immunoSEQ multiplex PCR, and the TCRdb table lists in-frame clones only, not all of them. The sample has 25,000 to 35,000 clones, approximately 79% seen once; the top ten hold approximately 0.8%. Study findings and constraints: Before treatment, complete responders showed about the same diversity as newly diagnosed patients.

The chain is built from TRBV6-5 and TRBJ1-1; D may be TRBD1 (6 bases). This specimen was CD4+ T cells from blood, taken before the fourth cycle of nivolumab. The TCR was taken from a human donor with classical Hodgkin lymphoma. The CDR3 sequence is CASSYGWDMNTEAFF. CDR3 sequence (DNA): TGTGCCAGCAGTTACGGTTGGGACATGAACACTGAAGCTTTCTTT.